Described below is a single T cell receptor (beta chain) sequence and its context. In the PCR, 60 Vbeta and 13 Jbeta primers were used. Assay used: immunoSEQ multiplex PCR; TCRdb lists only in-frame clones, some missing. The listing contains just over 150,000 clones. The data were obtained in a study of cytomegalovirus exposure and HLA in healthy donors. Trimming cost V 4 bases and J 6 bases, with 13 bases left between them. Germline-derived CDR1 and CDR2 are SGDLS and YYNGEE. The CDR3 runs 13 residues. V gene TRBV9 combines with J gene TRBJ1-1; no clear D gene. This TCR derives from a man between 25 and 39 years old in good health and CMV-seronegative. The specimen was PBMCs. CDR3 residues: CASSLSPSAEAFF. The DNA for the CDR3 is TGTGCCAGCAGCTTATCCCCTAGCGCTGAAGCTTTCTTT.